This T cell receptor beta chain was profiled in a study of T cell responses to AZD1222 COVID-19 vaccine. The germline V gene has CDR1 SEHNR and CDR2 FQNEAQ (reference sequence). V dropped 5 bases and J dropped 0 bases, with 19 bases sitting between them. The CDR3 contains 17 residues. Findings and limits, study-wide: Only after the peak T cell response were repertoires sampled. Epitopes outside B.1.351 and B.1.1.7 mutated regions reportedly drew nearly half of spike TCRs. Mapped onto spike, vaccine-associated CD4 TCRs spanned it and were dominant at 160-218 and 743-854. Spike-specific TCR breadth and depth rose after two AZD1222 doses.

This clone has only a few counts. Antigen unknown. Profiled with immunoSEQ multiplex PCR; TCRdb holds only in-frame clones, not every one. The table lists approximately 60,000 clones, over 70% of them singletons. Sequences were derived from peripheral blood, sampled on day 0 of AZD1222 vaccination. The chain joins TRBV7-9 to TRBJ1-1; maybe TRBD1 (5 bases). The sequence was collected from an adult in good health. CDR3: CASSPARRGTMNTEAFF. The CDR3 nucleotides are TGTGCCAGCAGCCCGGCGCGGCGAGGGACTATGAACACTGAAGCTTTCTTT. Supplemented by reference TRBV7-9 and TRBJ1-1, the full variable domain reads DTGVSQNPRHKITKRGQNVTFRCDPISEHNRLYWYRQTLGQGPEFLTYFQNEAQLEKSRLLSDRFSAERPKGSFSTLEIQRTEQGDSAMYLCASSPARRGTMNTEAFFGQGTRLTVV.